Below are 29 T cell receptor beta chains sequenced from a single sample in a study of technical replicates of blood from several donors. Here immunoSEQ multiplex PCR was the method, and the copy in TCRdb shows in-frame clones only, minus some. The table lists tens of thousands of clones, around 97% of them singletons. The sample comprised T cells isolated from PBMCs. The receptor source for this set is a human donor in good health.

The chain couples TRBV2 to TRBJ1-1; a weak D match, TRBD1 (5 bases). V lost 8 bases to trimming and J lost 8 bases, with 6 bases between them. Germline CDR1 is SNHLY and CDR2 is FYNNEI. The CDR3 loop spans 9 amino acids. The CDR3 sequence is CASGAEAFF. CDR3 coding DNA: TGTGCCAGCGGGGCCGAAGCTTTCTTT.

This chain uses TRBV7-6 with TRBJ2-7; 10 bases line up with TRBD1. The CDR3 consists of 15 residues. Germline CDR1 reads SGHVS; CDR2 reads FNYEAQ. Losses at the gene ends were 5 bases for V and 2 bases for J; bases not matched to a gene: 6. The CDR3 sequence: CASSPRGQGTYEQYF. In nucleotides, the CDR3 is TGTGCCAGCAGCCCCCGGGGACAGGGGACCTACGAGCAGTACTTC.

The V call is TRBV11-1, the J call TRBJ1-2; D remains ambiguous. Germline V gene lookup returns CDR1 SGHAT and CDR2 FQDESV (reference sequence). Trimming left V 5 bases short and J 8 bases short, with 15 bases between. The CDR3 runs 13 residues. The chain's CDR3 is CASSLTDGEGYTF. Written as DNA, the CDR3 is TGTGCCAGCAGCCTAACGGACGGGGAAGGCTACACCTTC.

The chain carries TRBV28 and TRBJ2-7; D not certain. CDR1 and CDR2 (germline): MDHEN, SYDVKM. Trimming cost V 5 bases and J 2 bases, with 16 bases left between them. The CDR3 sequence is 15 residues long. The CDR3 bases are TGTGCCAGCAGTCCTACTCGTACCGCTGCCTACGAGCAGTACTTC. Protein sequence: CASSPTRTAAYEQYF.

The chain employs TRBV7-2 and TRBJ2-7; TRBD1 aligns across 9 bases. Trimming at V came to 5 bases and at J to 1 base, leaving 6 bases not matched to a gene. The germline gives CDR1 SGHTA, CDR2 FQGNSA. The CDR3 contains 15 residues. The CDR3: CASSLGTGKSYEQYF. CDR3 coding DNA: TGTGCCAGCAGCCTCGGGACAGGGAAATCCTACGAGCAGTACTTC.

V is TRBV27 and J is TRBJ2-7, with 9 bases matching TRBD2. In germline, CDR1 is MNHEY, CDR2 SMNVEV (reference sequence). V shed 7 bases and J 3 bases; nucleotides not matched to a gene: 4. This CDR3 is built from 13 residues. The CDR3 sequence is CASKNSGSYEQYF. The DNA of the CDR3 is TGTGCCAGCAAAAATAGCGGGAGCTACGAGCAGTACTTC.

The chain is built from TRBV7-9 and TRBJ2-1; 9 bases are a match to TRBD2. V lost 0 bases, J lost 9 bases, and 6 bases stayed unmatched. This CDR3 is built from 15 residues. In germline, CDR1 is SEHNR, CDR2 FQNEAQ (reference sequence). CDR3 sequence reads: CASSLAGTSMGEQFF. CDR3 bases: TGTGCCAGCAGCTTAGCCGGGACTAGCATGGGTGAGCAGTTCTTC.

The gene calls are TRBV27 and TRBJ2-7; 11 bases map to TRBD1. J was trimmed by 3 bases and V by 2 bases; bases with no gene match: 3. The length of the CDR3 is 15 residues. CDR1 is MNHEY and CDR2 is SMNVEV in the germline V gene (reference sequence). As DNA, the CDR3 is TGTGCCAGCAGTTTAAGGGGACAGGGGGGCTACGAGCAGTACTTC. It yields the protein CASSLRGQGGYEQYF.

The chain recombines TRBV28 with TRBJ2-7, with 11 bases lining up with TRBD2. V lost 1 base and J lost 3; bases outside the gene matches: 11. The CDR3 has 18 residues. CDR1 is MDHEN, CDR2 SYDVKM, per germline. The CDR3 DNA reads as TGTGCCAGCAGTTTATCCTACGGACTAGCGGGCTCACACTACGAGCAGTACTTC. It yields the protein CASSLSYGLAGSHYEQYF.

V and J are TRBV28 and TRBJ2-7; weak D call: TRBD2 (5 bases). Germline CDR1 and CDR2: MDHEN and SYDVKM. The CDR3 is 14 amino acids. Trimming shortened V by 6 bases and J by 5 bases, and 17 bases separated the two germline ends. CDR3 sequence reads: CASSPLPGRDEQYF. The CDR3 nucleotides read TGTGCCAGCAGCCCACTACCGGGAAGAGACGAGCAGTACTTC.

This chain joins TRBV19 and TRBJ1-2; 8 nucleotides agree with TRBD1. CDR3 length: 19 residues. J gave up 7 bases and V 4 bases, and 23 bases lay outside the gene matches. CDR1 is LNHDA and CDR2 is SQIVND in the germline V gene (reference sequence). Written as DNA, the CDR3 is TGTGCCAGTAGTACCCCCGGACAGGGTGTTTCGGCCGATTACGGTGGCTACACCTTC. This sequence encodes CASSTPGQGVSADYGGYTF.

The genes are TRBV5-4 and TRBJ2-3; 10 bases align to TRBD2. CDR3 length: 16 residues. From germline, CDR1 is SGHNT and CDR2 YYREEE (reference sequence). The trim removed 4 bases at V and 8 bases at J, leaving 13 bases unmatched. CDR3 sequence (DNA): TGTGCCAGCAGCCCCTTCACTAGCGGGATGGGCGGTACGCAGTATTTT. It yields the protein CASSPFTSGMGGTQYF.

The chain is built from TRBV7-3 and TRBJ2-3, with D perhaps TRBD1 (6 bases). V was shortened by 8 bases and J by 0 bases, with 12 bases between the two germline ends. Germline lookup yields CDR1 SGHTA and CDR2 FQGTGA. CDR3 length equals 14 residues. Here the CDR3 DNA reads TGTGCCAGCCGGGACACCTATAGCACAGATACGCAGTATTTT. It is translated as CASRDTYSTDTQYF.

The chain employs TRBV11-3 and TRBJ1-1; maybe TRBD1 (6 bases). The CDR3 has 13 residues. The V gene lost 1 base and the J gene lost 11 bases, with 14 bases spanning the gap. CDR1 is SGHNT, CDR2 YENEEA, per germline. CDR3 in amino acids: CASSLGRDNQAFF. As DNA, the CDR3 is TGTGCCAGCAGCTTAGGCAGGGACAATCAGGCTTTCTTT.

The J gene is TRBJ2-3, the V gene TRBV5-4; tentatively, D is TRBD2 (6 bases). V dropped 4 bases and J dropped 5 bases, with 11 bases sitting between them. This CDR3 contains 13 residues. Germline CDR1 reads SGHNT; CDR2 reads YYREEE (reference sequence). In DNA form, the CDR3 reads TGTGCCAGCAGCCCCGTGGGAGGAGATACGCAGTATTTT. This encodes CASSPVGGDTQYF.

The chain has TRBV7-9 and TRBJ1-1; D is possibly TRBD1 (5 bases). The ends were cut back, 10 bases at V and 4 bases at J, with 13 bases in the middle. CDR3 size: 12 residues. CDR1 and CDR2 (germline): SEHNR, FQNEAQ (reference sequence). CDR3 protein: CAMRGRATEAFF. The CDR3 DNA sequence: TGTGCCATGCGGGGCAGGGCCACTGAAGCTTTCTTT.

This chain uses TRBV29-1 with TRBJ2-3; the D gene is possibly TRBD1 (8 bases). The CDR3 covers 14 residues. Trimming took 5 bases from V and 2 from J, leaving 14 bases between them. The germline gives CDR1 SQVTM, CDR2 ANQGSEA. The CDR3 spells CSVPGGQVTDTQYF. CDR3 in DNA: TGCAGCGTTCCGGGGGGACAGGTCACAGATACGCAGTATTTT.

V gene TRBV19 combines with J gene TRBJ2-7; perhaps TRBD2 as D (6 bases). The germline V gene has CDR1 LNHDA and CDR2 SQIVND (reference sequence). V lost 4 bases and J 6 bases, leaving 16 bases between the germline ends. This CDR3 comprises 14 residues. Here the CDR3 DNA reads TGTGCCAGTAGTACGGGGACTGCGAGGGGCGAGCAGTACTTC. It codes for CASSTGTARGEQYF. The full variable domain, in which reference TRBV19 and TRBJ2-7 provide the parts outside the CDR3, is DGGITQSPKYLFRKEGQNVTLSCEQNLNHDAMYWYRQDPGQGLRLIYYSQIVNDFQKGDIAEGYSVSREKKESFPLTVTSAQKNPTAFYLCASSTGTARGEQYFGPGTRLTVT.

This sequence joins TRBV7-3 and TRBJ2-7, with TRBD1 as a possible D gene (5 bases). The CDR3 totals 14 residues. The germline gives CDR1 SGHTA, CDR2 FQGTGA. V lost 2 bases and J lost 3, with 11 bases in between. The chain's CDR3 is CASSLERGSYEQYF. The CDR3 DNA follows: TGTGCCAGCAGCTTAGAAAGGGGTAGCTACGAGCAGTACTTC.

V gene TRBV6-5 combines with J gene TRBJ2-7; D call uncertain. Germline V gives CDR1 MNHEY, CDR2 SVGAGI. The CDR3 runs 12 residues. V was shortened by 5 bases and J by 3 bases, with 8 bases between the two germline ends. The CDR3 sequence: CASSDIYYEQYF. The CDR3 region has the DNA TGTGCCAGCAGTGACATCTACTACGAGCAGTACTTC.

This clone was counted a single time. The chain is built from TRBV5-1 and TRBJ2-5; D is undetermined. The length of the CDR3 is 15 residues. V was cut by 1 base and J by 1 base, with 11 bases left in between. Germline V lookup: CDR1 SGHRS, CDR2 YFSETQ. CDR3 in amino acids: CASSLSPTRQETQYF. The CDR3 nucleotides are TGCGCCAGCAGCTTGTCCCCTACGCGCCAAGAGACCCAGTACTTC.

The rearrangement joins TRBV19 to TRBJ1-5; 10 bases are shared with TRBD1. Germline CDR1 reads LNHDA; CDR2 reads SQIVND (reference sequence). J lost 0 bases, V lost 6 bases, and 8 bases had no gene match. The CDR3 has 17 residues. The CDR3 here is CASSLDRGPISNQPQHF. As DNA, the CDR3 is TGTGCCAGTAGCCTCGACAGGGGGCCGATTAGCAATCAGCCCCAGCATTTT.

For the CDR3, the DNA is TGTGCCAGCAGCCAATTTCTAACAGGGGGCAAAGCTTTCTTT. Translation: CASSQFLTGGKAFF. The chain joins TRBV16 to TRBJ1-1; 9 bases agree with TRBD1. CDR1 is KGHSY and CDR2 is FQNENV in the germline V gene. The ends lost 1 base at V and 9 bases at J; junction bases unmatched: 6. The CDR3 contains 14 residues.

Here the CDR3 DNA reads TGTGCCAGCAGCACTCTAGCGGGGGACCTCGTGGGCACAGATACGCAGTATTTT. This codes for CASSTLAGDLVGTDTQYF. The rearrangement joins TRBV6-4 to TRBJ2-3; 10 bases agree with TRBD2. The CDR3 is 18 residues long. The germline V gene encodes CDR1 MRHNA and CDR2 SNTAGT. V was pared by 6 bases and J by 1 base, with 13 bases of the junction left unmatched.

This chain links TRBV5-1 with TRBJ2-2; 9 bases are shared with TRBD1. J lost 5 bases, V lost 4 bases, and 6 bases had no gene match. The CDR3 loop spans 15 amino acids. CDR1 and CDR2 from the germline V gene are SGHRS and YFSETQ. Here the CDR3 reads CASSTGQGGTGELFF. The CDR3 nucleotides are TGCGCCAGCAGCACGGGACAGGGAGGAACCGGGGAGCTGTTTTTT.

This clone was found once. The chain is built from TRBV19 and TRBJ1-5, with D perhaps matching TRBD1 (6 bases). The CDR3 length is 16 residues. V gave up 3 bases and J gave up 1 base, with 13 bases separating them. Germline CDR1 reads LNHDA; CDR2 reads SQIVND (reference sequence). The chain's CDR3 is CASSIYREQSNQPQHF. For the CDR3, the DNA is TGTGCCAGTAGTATCTACAGGGAGCAGAGCAATCAGCCCCAGCATTTT.

The CDR3 spells CATSRGGGGEKQPQHF. CDR3 nucleotide sequence: TGTGCCACCAGCAGAGGTGGAGGGGGCGAAAAGCAGCCCCAGCATTTT. The chain carries TRBV15 and TRBJ1-5; 7 bases fit TRBD1. The CDR3 runs 16 residues. CDR1 LNHNV and CDR2 YYDKDF come from the germline V gene (reference sequence). The V segment lost 1 base and the J segment 7 bases; nucleotides outside the gene matches: 10.

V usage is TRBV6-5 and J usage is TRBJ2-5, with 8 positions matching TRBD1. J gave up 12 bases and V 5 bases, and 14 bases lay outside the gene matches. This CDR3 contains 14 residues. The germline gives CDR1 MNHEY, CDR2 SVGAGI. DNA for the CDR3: TGTGCCAGCAGTCCTGGACAGGGTTTCCTTAACGAGTACTTC. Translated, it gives CASSPGQGFLNEYF.

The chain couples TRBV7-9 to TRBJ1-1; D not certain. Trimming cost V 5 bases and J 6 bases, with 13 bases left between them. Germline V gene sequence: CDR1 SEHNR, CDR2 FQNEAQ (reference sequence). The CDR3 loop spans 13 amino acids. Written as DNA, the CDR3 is TGTGCCAGCAGCCTGCTGGAGGGAGCTGAAGCTTTCTTT. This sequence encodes CASSLLEGAEAFF.